A single sample is the source of the 24 T cell receptor beta chains below, sequenced in a study of shared clonotypes between healthy human individuals. Produced via immunoSEQ multiplex PCR; TCRdb's table is partial and in-frame only. This repertoire shows about 2 million clones, roughly 94% found once; its top ten account for 1.1%. CD8 cells classed as naive were CD45RO-negative and positively selected for CCR7, excluding terminally differentiated effector memory CD45RA+ cells. Source material: naive CD8+ T cells sorted from blood. Every receptor here comes from a man aged 18 to 35 in good health.

The CDR3 region has the DNA TGTGCCAGCAGCCGACAGGCTTCCTACGAGCAGTACTTC. This sequence encodes CASSRQASYEQYF. This chain connects TRBV5-4 to TRBJ2-7; a weak D match, TRBD1 (6 bases). The CDR3 has 13 residues. Germline-derived CDR1 and CDR2 are SGHNT and YYREEE (reference sequence). V was cut by 4 bases and J by 1 base, with 9 bases left in between.

The V gene is TRBV4-1, the J gene TRBJ2-7; the D gene is possibly TRBD2 (5 bases). The germline gives CDR1 MGHRA, CDR2 YSYEKL. The CDR3 has 15 residues. Trimming removed 4 bases from V and 3 bases from J, with 16 bases in between. The CDR3 sequence is CASSPYQSGNYEQYF. DNA for the CDR3: TGCGCCAGCAGCCCATATCAATCGGGGAACTACGAGCAGTACTTC.

This chain links TRBV18 with TRBJ1-1; no definite D call. The V end was cut by 2 bases, the J end by 0 bases, with 10 bases between. Looked up from germline, CDR1 is KGHSH and CDR2 is LQKENI. This CDR3 contains 15 residues. The DNA for the CDR3 is TGTGCCAGCTCACCAACGGTCGTTATGAACACTGAAGCTTTCTTT. Protein product: CASSPTVVMNTEAFF.

The CDR3 is CATEGGSDTGELFF. In nucleotides, the CDR3 is TGTGCCACCGAAGGGGGAAGCGACACCGGGGAGCTGTTTTTT. The chain uses TRBV15 and TRBJ2-2, with a possible D match to TRBD1 (6 bases). The V end was cut by 8 bases, the J end by 3 bases, with 13 bases between. The CDR3 has 14 residues. CDR1 is LNHNV, CDR2 YYDKDF, per germline (reference sequence).

The V and J genes are TRBV7-9 and TRBJ2-7; D is undetermined. Germline CDR1 SEHNR, CDR2 FQNEAQ (reference sequence). The CDR3 is 13 amino acids. The V end lost 4 bases, the J end lost 5 bases, and 12 bases lay between the germline ends. As DNA, the CDR3 is TGTGCCAGCAGCTCCCCTGTCAGAGACGAGCAGTACTTC. This translates into CASSSPVRDEQYF.

The chain recombines TRBV19 with TRBJ1-6, with D perhaps TRBD1 (6 bases). This CDR3 comprises 17 residues. V was pared by 7 bases and J by 4 bases, with 20 bases between. The germline V gene encodes CDR1 LNHDA and CDR2 SQIVND (reference sequence). CDR3 in DNA: TGTGCCAGTAAAGGAGACTCGGACAGTTATTATAATTCACCCCTCCACTTT. Translated: CASKGDSDSYYNSPLHF.

Remarks on this clone: Other DNA sequences of this sample code for an identical CDR3. V gene TRBV10-3 combines with J gene TRBJ2-1; D possibly corresponds to TRBD2 (6 bases). V was shortened by 0 bases and J by 4 bases, with 7 bases between the two germline ends. The CDR3 runs 14 residues. From germline, CDR1 is ENHRY and CDR2 SYGVKD. CDR3: CAISESLAYNEQFF. The CDR3 DNA reads as TGTGCCATCAGTGAGTCGCTAGCGTACAATGAGCAGTTCTTC.

The chain is built from TRBV6-5 and TRBJ2-7, with 9 bases matching TRBD2. The CDR3 runs 15 residues. V gave up 5 bases and J gave up 6 bases; unmatched junction bases: 11. Germline V gene data show CDR1 as MNHEY and CDR2 as SVGAGI. Here the CDR3 reads CASSPGRRGGLEQYF. CDR3 DNA sequence: TGTGCCAGCAGTCCCGGCAGGCGGGGGGGCCTCGAGCAGTACTTC.

The V and J genes are TRBV29-1 and TRBJ1-1; TRBD1 matches 9 bases. CDR1 and CDR2 (germline): SQVTM, ANQGSEA. Unmatched junction bases numbered 7, after V lost 0 bases and J lost 8 bases. CDR3 length: 14 amino acids. CDR3: CSVEDIQGAPEAFF. The CDR3 nucleotides are TGCAGCGTTGAAGACATACAGGGGGCGCCAGAAGCTTTCTTT.

The J gene is TRBJ1-4, the V gene TRBV4-3; D is uncertain. Trimming removed 0 bases at V and 8 bases at J, with 7 bases between. Germline lookup yields CDR1 LGHNA and CDR2 YSLEER. The CDR3 spans 13 residues. The CDR3 sequence is CASSQDIREKLFF. The CDR3 DNA reads TGCGCCAGCAGCCAAGATATCAGGGAAAAACTGTTTTTT.

As for this clone: Other DNA sequences from this sample encode an identical CDR3 as well. The genes are TRBV29-1 and TRBJ2-1; TRBD1 matches 10 bases. V shed 6 bases and J 2 bases; nucleotides not matched to a gene: 10. Germline loops: CDR1 SQVTM, CDR2 ANQGSEA. This CDR3 has 16 residues. The CDR3 DNA follows: TGCAGCGTCTTACCATCGGGGACAGGGGCCTACAATGAGCAGTTCTTC. Residues: CSVLPSGTGAYNEQFF.

The genes are TRBV6-5 and TRBJ2-3; 11 nucleotides agree with TRBD2. This CDR3 contains 16 residues. The germline CDR1 and CDR2 sequences are MNHEY and SVGAGI. J gave up 5 bases and V 0 bases, and 4 bases lay outside the gene matches. DNA for the CDR3: TGTGCCAGCAGTTACTCGACACTAGCGGGAGTAGATACGCAGTATTTT. Translating gives CASSYSTLAGVDTQYF.

The chain links TRBV9 to TRBJ2-1; 10 nucleotides match TRBD2. The germline CDR1 and CDR2 sequences are SGDLS and YYNGEE. With 3 bases clipped from V and 7 bases from J, the junction kept 7 bases outside the gene matches. This CDR3 contains 15 residues. The CDR3 nucleotides read TGTGCCAGCAGCGAGGGACTAGCGCTAGGGAATGAGCAGTTCTTC. Its translation: CASSEGLALGNEQFF.

V and J are TRBV9 and TRBJ1-3; D is ambiguous. The germline gives CDR1 SGDLS, CDR2 YYNGEE. CDR3 size: 13 residues. V lost 7 bases and J 3 bases, leaving 11 bases between the germline ends. CDR3 region: CASSEGGGNTIYF. DNA for the CDR3: TGTGCCAGCTCTGAGGGTGGTGGAAACACCATATATTTT.

This chain uses TRBV13 with TRBJ2-7; TRBD1 or TRBD2 may be the D gene (5 bases each). V shed 5 bases and J shed 1 base, with 12 bases lying between them. CDR3 size: 14 residues. Germline V gene sequence: CDR1 PRHDT, CDR2 FYEKMQ (reference sequence). CDR3 sequence reads: CASSRRDESYEQYF. CDR3 nucleotide sequence: TGTGCCAGCAGCCGACGGGACGAGTCCTACGAGCAGTACTTC.

As to this clone: Other DNA sequences from this sample encode an identical CDR3 as well. The chain recombines TRBV27 with TRBJ2-7, with TRBD2 identical over 8 bases. Unmatched junction bases numbered 2, after V lost 3 bases and J lost 4 bases. CDR3 size: 13 residues. The germline gives CDR1 MNHEY, CDR2 SMNVEV (reference sequence). The CDR3 region is CASSFRGGYEQYF. The CDR3 DNA follows: TGTGCCAGCAGTTTCCGGGGGGGGTACGAGCAGTACTTC.

The rearrangement uses TRBV7-2 and TRBJ1-1; D is undetermined. Germline lookup yields CDR1 SGHTA and CDR2 FQGNSA. Trimming pared 5 bases from V and 10 bases from J, leaving 17 bases between. CDR3 length: 13 residues. This chain's CDR3 is CASSRVLVGGAFF. The DNA for the CDR3 is TGTGCCAGCAGCCGTGTTTTGGTCGGAGGAGCTTTCTTT.

CDR3 sequence (DNA): TGTGCCAGCAGCTCGAGGACTAGCGGGGGCCAAGAGACCCAGTACTTC. Translated, it gives CASSSRTSGGQETQYF. The chain links TRBV11-2 to TRBJ2-5, with 13 nucleotides matching TRBD2. The junction had 3 bases not matched to a gene; V was cut back by 4 bases and J by 1 base. CDR3 length: 16 amino acids. CDR1 is SGHAT, CDR2 FQNNGV, per germline.

The J gene is TRBJ1-1, the V gene TRBV7-9; D uncertain. The V end lost 0 bases, the J end lost 2 bases, and 10 bases lay between the germline ends. CDR3 length equals 15 residues. CDR1 is SEHNR and CDR2 is FQNEAQ in the germline V gene (reference sequence). This CDR3 is CASSLAGVGNTEAFF. In nucleotides, the CDR3 is TGTGCCAGCAGCTTAGCTGGGGTGGGTAACACTGAAGCTTTCTTT. The whole variable domain, remainder taken from reference TRBV7-9 and TRBJ1-1, is DTGVSQNPRHKITKRGQNVTFRCDPISEHNRLYWYRQTLGQGPEFLTYFQNEAQLEKSRLLSDRFSAERPKGSFSTLEIQRTEQGDSAMYLCASSLAGVGNTEAFFGQGTRLTVV.

The rearrangement uses TRBV5-1 and TRBJ2-7; 7 nucleotides match TRBD2. The ends lost 4 bases at V and 2 bases at J; junction bases unmatched: 12. Germline lookup yields CDR1 SGHRS and CDR2 YFSETQ. CDR3 length: 16 residues. The DNA of the CDR3 is TGCGCCAGCAGCGTGGACCTAGCGGATTCAACCTACGAGCAGTACTTC. Translated: CASSVDLADSTYEQYF.

The rearrangement links TRBV2 to TRBJ1-6; D unresolved. Per germline, CDR1 SNHLY and CDR2 FYNNEI. Trimming removed 8 bases at V and 0 bases at J, with 23 bases between. The CDR3 is 19 residues long. CDR3 amino acids: CASEPGRVRANSYNSPLHF. Written as DNA, the CDR3 is TGTGCCAGCGAACCAGGAAGGGTCCGGGCCAACTCCTATAATTCACCCCTCCACTTT.

This rearrangement joins TRBV7-2 to TRBJ2-4, with TRBD1 identical over 10 bases. This CDR3 region has 15 residues. The J segment lost 9 bases and the V segment lost 5 bases, leaving 10 bases of the junction unmatched. The germline gives CDR1 SGHTA, CDR2 FQGNSA. CDR3 sequence reads: CASSVSGTGDGIQYF. CDR3 in DNA: TGTGCCAGCAGCGTTTCCGGGACAGGGGATGGCATTCAGTACTTC.

The rearrangement uses TRBV27 and TRBJ2-3; TRBD2 matches 11 bases. V was clipped by 5 bases and J by 3 bases; unmatched bases: 7. The CDR3 runs 16 residues. Looked up from germline, CDR1 is MNHEY and CDR2 is SMNVEV (reference sequence). The CDR3 coding sequence is TGTGCCAGCAGTCAAGGGACTAGCGGTTCGACAGATACGCAGTATTTT. It yields the protein CASSQGTSGSTDTQYF.

This clone was picked up one time. This sequence joins TRBV11-1 and TRBJ2-2, with 9 bases lining up with TRBD1. From germline, CDR1 is SGHAT and CDR2 FQDESV (reference sequence). V shed 4 bases and J 5 bases; nucleotides not matched to a gene: 8. The CDR3 spans 16 residues. CDR3 bases: TGTGCCAGCAGCTACCCCGGGACAGGGTATACCGGGGAGCTGTTTTTT. Encoded protein: CASSYPGTGYTGELFF.